The present entry profiles one T cell receptor (beta chain) with its context. The clone's antigen remains unknown. No much larger clone is present one base from it, and per-base qualities are unavailable. These data are taken from a study of T cell changes during pregnancy in multiple sclerosis (dated by TCRdb to about 2019). Study-level background: In women with multiple sclerosis, the researchers looked at how the T cell repertoire shifted as pregnancy progressed.

Receptors were amplified or captured by the immunoSEQ multiplex PCR assay. Sourced from immuneACCESS, this table was stored by TCRdb with only in-frame sequences that have V and J called. A share of the clones is absent; for the studies checked, an unresolved V gene accounts for under half, and the remainder has no known explanation. Across this sample there are tens of thousands of clones, with about 90% seen only once. 0.15% to 0.2% of the sample goes to the ten largest clones. Compared with germline, V lacks 1 base and J lacks 2 bases; bases without a gene match: 7. The germline V gene gives CDR1 as MNHNS and CDR2 as SASEGT. The CDR3 runs 18 residues from the cysteine to the phenylalanine. The CDR3 DNA has 54 bases and is translated from base 1.

The clonotype was recovered from a female donor with multiple sclerosis, enrolled in a pregnancy study. This sample comprised CD4+ T cells from peripheral blood mononuclear cells, obtained in the second trimester of pregnancy. The chain couples TRBV6-1 to TRBJ2-1; TRBD2 aligns with 11 central bases. The DNA sequence is as follows: TGTGCCAGCAGTGAAGTAAGGTCTAGCGGGGGGACCTACAATGAGCAGTTCTTC. The translation is CASSEVRSSGGTYNEQFF.